This T cell receptor beta chain is drawn from a study of siplizumab effects on memory and regulatory T cells. The study, taken as a whole, reports: In siplizumab conditions, mappable alloreactive CD4+ clones averaged 68.8% Treg-derived, against around 30% in controls. Unstimulated subsets contained matches for only a minor fraction of alloreactive clones.

Trimming at V came to 6 bases and at J to 8 bases, leaving 16 bases not matched to a gene. The CDR3 runs to 17 residues. Looked up from germline, CDR1 is SGHRS and CDR2 is YFSETQ. The sample holds one count of this clone. Its specificity is not known. TCRdb keeps only in-frame clones here, not all; method: immunoSEQ multiplex PCR. The data show some 110,000 clones, 93% seen once. The clonotype was recovered from a human donor in good health. The rearrangement links TRBV5-1 to TRBJ1-4; 10 bases are a match to TRBD1. Sequenced input: CD4+ T cells sorted from blood. CDR3 DNA: TGCGCCAGCAAGATCGCATCGGGACAGGGGACAATCGAAAAACTGTTTTTT. Translated: CASKIASGQGTIEKLFF. Filled out from reference TRBV5-1 and TRBJ1-4, the complete variable domain reads KAGVTQTPRYLIKTRGQQVTLSCSPISGHRSVSWYQQTPGQGLQFLFEYFSETQRNKGNFPGRFSGRQFSNSRSEMNVSTLELGDSALYLCASKIASGQGTIEKLFFGSGTQLSVL.